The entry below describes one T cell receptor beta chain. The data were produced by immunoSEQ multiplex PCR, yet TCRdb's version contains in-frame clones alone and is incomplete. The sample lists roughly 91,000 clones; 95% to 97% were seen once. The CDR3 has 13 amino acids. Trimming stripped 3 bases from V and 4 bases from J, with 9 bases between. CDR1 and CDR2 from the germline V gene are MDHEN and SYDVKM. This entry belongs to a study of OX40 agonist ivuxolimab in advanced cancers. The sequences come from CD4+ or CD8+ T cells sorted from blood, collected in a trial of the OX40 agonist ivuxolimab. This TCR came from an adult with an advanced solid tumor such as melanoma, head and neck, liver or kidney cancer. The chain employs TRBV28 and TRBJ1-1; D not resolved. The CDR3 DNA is TGTGCCAGCAGTTTCCCAGCCTCCACTGAAGCTTTCTTT. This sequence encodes CASSFPASTEAFF.